This T cell receptor (beta chain) originates from a study of T-cell memory formation after mild COVID-19. Study-wide context: For the most part, TCR clusters were specific to one donor. Overall study results and limits: The pre-infection memory compartment contained some responding clones, suggesting cross-reactive memory joined. Whether day 37 second-wave clones are SARS-CoV-2-specific was not confirmed. The study found balanced CD4/CD8 in clones contracting day 15 to 85 and a CD4+ lean in later expanders.

TCRdb re-called the 5' RACE reads with MiXCR, one entry per CDR3 protein. The sample has around 510,000 distinct CDR3 sequences; roughly 20% are singletons. This CDR3 is built from 16 residues. The ends were cut back, 1 base at V and 2 bases at J, with 13 bases in the middle. CDR1 LGHDT and CDR2 YNNKEL come from the germline V gene (reference sequence). This clonotype was detected only a few times. Its target is not known. The rearrangement uses TRBV3-1 and TRBJ2-3; no firm D call. This TCR was sampled from an adult woman who had mild COVID-19 (a few samples of this study predate the infection). Cell type and time point are not known. The sequenced sample consisted of PBMCs or a T cell subset sorted from them (not recorded which). The CDR3: CASSQGSYSTTDTQYF. The CDR3 bases are TGTGCCAGCAGCCAAGGGAGTTACTCGACCACAGATACGCAGTATTTT.